This TCR beta chain was recovered during a study of blood T cell repertoires in COVID-19. Study at large: PBMCs, B-cell-depleted T cells, or T cells provided the cDNA or gDNA that made up the material.

Seattle-derived patients entered the study during active infection and were followed longitudinally. Assay used: immunoSEQ multiplex PCR; TCRdb lists only in-frame clones, some missing. Of some 360,000 clones in the sample, around 87% were seen once. Trimming cost V 6 bases and J 8 bases; bases outside gene matches: 3. Germline V gene sequence: CDR1 SQVTM, CDR2 ANQGSEA. The CDR3 is made up of 10 amino acids. The TCR originated in a woman aged 60 to 75 with COVID-19, enrolled during active disease. Sequenced: peripheral blood. The rearrangement joins TRBV29-1 to TRBJ1-2; 7 bases are shared with TRBD1. In nucleotides, the CDR3 is TGCAGCGTGGGCAGGGGGGGCTACACCTTC. The encoded protein is CSVGRGGYTF.